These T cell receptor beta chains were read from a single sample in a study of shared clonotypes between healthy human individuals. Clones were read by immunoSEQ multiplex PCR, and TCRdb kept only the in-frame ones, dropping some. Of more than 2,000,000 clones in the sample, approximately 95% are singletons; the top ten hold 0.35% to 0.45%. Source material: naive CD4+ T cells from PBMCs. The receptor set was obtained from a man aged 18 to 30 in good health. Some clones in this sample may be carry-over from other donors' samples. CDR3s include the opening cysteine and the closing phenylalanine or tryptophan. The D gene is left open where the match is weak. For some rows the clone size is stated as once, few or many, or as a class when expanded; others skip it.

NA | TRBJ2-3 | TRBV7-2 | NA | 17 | CASSLGGWVTSTDTQYF | TGTGCCAGCAGCTTGGGGGGTTGGGTAACAAGCACAGATACGCAGTATTTT
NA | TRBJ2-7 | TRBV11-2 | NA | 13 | CASSSTDHYEQYF | TGTGCCAGCAGCTCCACAGACCACTACGAGCAGTACTTC
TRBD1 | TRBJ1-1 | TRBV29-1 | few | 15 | CSVVYRGSAFSEAFF | TGCAGCGTTGTGTACAGGGGGAGCGCGTTCTCTGAAGCTTTCTTT
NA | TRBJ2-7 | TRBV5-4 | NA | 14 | CASRRLGARDEQYF | TGTGCCAGCCGACGTTTGGGGGCGCGGGACGAGCAGTACTTC
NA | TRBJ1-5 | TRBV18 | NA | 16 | CASSPPRTASNQPQHF | TGTGCCAGCTCACCTCCCCGGACAGCGAGCAATCAGCCCCAGCATTTT
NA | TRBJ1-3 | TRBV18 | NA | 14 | CASSPPGSGNTIYF | TGTGCCAGCTCACCGCCAGGCTCTGGAAACACCATATATTTT
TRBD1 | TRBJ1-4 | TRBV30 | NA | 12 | CAWQGQFEKLFF | TGTGCCTGGCAGGGACAGTTCGAAAAACTGTTTTTT
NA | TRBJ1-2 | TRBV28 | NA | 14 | CASSFRQPSWGYTF | TGTGCCAGCAGTTTCCGACAGCCTTCCTGGGGCTACACCTTC
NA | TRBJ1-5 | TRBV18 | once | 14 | CASSPTDWNQPQHF | TGTGCCAGCTCACCAACAGACTGGAATCAGCCCCAGCATTTT
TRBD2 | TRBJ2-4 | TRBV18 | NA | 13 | CASSPGLANIQYF | TGTGCCAGCTCACCAGGACTAGCGAACATTCAGTACTTC
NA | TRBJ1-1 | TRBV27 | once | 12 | CASSFGGSEAFF | TGTGCCAGCAGTTTCGGGGGGTCTGAAGCTTTCTTT
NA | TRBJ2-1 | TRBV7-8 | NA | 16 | CASSAPGRFLYNEQFF | TGTGCCAGCAGCGCACCAGGGAGATTTTTATACAATGAGCAGTTCTTC
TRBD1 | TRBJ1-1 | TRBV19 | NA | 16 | CASAVGQGDLNTEAFF | TGTGCCAGCGCGGTAGGACAGGGGGATTTGAACACTGAAGCTTTCTTT
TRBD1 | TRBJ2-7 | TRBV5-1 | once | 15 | CASSRGQGGLYEQYF | TGCGCCAGCAGCAGAGGACAGGGGGGGCTCTACGAGCAGTACTTC
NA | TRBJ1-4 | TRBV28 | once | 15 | CASSSPPGPNEKLFF | TGTGCCAGCAGTTCTCCTCCGGGTCCTAATGAAAAACTGTTTTTT
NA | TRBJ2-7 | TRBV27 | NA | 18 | CASSLFSIRSDENYEQYF | TGTGCCAGCAGTTTATTTTCCATACGGAGTGACGAGAACTACGAGCAGTACTTC
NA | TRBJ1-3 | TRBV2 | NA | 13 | CASSDERGNTIYF | TGTGCCAGCAGCGACGAGAGGGGAAACACCATATATTTT
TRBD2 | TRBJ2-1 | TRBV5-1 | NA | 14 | CASSLAGGVDEQFF | TGCGCCAGCAGCTTAGCGGGAGGGGTGGATGAGCAGTTCTTC
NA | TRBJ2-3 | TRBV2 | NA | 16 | CASSEVGTLATDTQYF | TGTGCCAGCAGTGAAGTGGGGACTCTGGCCACAGATACGCAGTATTTT
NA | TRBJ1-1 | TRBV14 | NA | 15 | CASSQVGGPYTEAFF | TGTGCCAGCAGCCAAGTGGGGGGGCCGTACACTGAAGCTTTCTTT